This T cell receptor beta chain came from a study of T cells in Graves' hyperthyroidism and ophthalmopathy. TCR beta CDR3 sequences were amplified from RNA transcripts. TCR CDR3 underwent first-round RT-PCR with the HTBI primer set. MiXCR, run by TCRdb on the multiplex PCR reads, gives a single entry per CDR3 protein. The table has some 560,000 distinct CDR3 sequences, less than 15% seen once. The CDR3 contains 19 residues. The trim removed 3 bases at V and 2 bases at J, leaving 19 bases unmatched. CDR1 is SGHDN and CDR2 is FVKESK in the germline V gene. Study-level results: The model made its ophthalmopathy prediction, and onset followed a median about 6 months later.

The sample holds a few counts of this clonotype. Its antigen is as yet unknown. The sequence came from a middle-aged woman with Graves' hyperthyroidism. The sample comprised blood. The J gene is TRBJ2-7, the V gene TRBV14; 7 positions match TRBD1. The CDR3 nucleotides read TGTGCCAGCAGCCACAAGCCAATTCTTAGTCCAGGGGGACCCTACGAGCAGTACTTC. Translating it yields CASSHKPILSPGGPYEQYF.